This T cell receptor (beta chain) stems from a study of shared clonotypes between healthy human individuals. A word on this clone: Other DNA sequences from this sample encode an identical CDR3 as well.

Using immunoSEQ multiplex PCR, the repertoire was profiled, and TCRdb retains in-frame clones only, with some absent. The sample comprises about 2.1 million clones, 93% of which are singletons, and over 1.5% rests with the top ten. CD8 cells classed as naive were CD45RO-negative and positively selected for CCR7, excluding terminally differentiated effector memory CD45RA+ cells. This TCR was sampled from a man younger than 35 in good health. Some clones in this sample may be carry-over from other donors' samples. Sequencing input: naive CD8+ T cells from PBMCs.

CDR3 sequence: CASSLSAGANYGYTF. CDR3 DNA: TGTGCCAGCAGTTTATCGGCAGGGGCTAACTATGGCTACACCTTC. This chain joins TRBV27 and TRBJ1-2; possibly TRBD1 for D (6 bases). Germline V lookup: CDR1 MNHEY, CDR2 SMNVEV (reference sequence). The CDR3 is 15 amino acids. V was pared by 0 bases and J by 0 bases, with 8 bases between.